This T cell receptor (beta chain) was captured in a study of T-cell reconstitution after alpha-beta-depleted transplantation in children. Per germline, CDR1 LGHNA and CDR2 YNFKEQ. There are 18 residues in the CDR3. V shed 0 bases and J 0 bases; nucleotides not matched to a gene: 7. Molecular barcoding with unique molecular identifiers was used for the TCRbeta library. MiXCR was run by TCRdb on the PCR reads, yielding one entry per CDR3 protein. Seen here are over 150,000 distinct CDR3 sequences, approximately 7% observed once, and the top ten hold approximately 5.7%. Study-wide results and limits: The origin of alpha-beta T cells about two months after transplant was reportedly several hundred expanded graft clones. Surviving recipient cells, namely T cells and thymic progenitors, were the source of high day-60 TCRbeta diversity in some patients. A year post-transplant, T-cell counts and diversity derived mostly from newly produced T cells.

This clonotype was counted many times. What it binds is unknown. The sequence derives from a boy aged 2 to 9 with acute lymphoblastic leukemia, due to receive a stem cell transplant. The source material was PBMCs, sampled before TCRalphabeta/CD19-depleted stem cell transplant. The rearrangement joins TRBV4-2 to TRBJ2-3; 9 bases line up with TRBD2. CDR3: CASSQDRIAGASTDTQYF. DNA of the CDR3: TGTGCCAGCAGCCAAGATAGGATAGCGGGGGCCAGCACAGATACGCAGTATTTT.